This T cell receptor (beta chain) was documented in a study of blood T cell repertoires in COVID-19. Background on the study: COVID-19 samples from acute and convalescent phases originated in the United States, Italy and Spain. The cDNA or gDNA used as material had been derived from T cells, B-cell-depleted T cells, or PBMCs.

Germline values: CDR1 LGHNA, CDR2 YNFKEQ. V lost 0 bases to trimming and J lost 3 bases, with 12 bases between them. The CDR3 runs to 15 residues. In the original workflow: Amplification with reference gene primers provided the estimates of nucleated cell counts. Profiling relied on immunoSEQ multiplex PCR, and the TCRdb table lists in-frame clones only, not all of them. V, J and clone size reflect that table, while D and trimming were determined from the DNA. The sample contains about 160,000 clones, roughly 89% of which appear only once. The source is a woman aged 55-70 years who had recovered from COVID-19. The V gene is TRBV4-2, the J gene TRBJ2-7, with D maybe TRBD2 (6 bases). Sequenced: peripheral blood. The CDR3 sequence: CASSQDRGGIYEQYF. The DNA of the CDR3 is TGTGCCAGCAGCCAAGATAGGGGAGGTATCTACGAGCAGTACTTC.